The 9 T cell receptor beta chains below were found in one sample sequenced in a study of CD8+CD57+ T cells in acquired aplastic anemia. Using genomic DNA as the template, TCR beta VDJ and CDR3 profiling was carried out. Each CDR3 protein is one row after TCRdb ran MiXCR on the reads. This sample has some 190,000 distinct CDR3 sequences, with roughly half found just once. Sequenced sample: sorted CD4+, CD8+, or CD8+CD57+ T cells (not recorded which) from PBMCs. Receptors were obtained from a human donor in good health, serving as a control.

This clonotype came up a few times. The V and J genes are TRBV7-6 and TRBJ2-7, with a weak D call TRBD1 (6 bases). The germline CDR1 and CDR2 sequences are SGHVS and FNYEAQ. V gave up 5 bases and J gave up 2 bases, with 16 bases separating them. This CDR3 comprises 15 residues. CDR3 DNA: TGTGCCAGCAGCCGAGGGGGACCTTTTACCTACGAGCAGTACTTC. Translating it yields CASSRGGPFTYEQYF.

This clonotype was picked up many times. The chain links TRBV6-2 or TRBV6-3 to TRBJ2-7; 13 nucleotides align to TRBD2. Trimming cost V 11 bases and J 5 bases; bases outside gene matches: 6. CDR1 MNHEY and CDR2 SVGEGT come from the germline V gene. The CDR3 contains 13 residues. CDR3 amino acids: CACRLAGGNEQYF. The CDR3 coding sequence is TGTGCCTGTCGACTAGCGGGGGGAAACGAGCAGTACTTC.

This clonotype occurred a few times. The J gene is TRBJ1-2, the V gene TRBV28, with a possible D match to TRBD1 (5 bases). The CDR3 consists of 16 residues. V was shortened by 3 bases and J by 1 base, with 15 bases between the two germline ends. Germline assignment: CDR1 MDHEN and CDR2 SYDVKM. DNA of the CDR3: TGTGCCAGCAGTTTTGTGGGATTTGGGGGTAACTATGGCTACACCTTC. It translates to CASSFVGFGGNYGYTF.

This clonotype was picked up a small number of times. This sequence joins TRBV4-2 and TRBJ1-6, with 9 bases identical to TRBD1. V dropped 4 bases and J dropped 10; count of bases not matched to a gene: 8. Germline V CDR1 and CDR2: LGHNA, YNFKEQ. This CDR3 has 15 amino acids. The CDR3 DNA follows: TGTGCCAGCAGCCGGGGACAGGGAACTCGATCACCCCTCCACTTT. Translated, it gives CASSRGQGTRSPLHF.

CDR3 protein: CASRSGETEAFF. In DNA form, the CDR3 reads TGTGCCAGCCGCTCAGGGGAGACTGAAGCTTTCTTT. The chain joins TRBV7-2 to TRBJ1-1; TRBD1 is a possible D gene (6 bases). The germline V gene has CDR1 SGHTA and CDR2 FQGNSA. The CDR3 is made up of 12 amino acids. V lost 8 bases to trimming and J lost 5 bases, with 12 bases between them.

This clonotype was observed a handful of times. V gene TRBV18 combines with J gene TRBJ1-4; D might be TRBD1 (5 bases). Looked up from germline, CDR1 is KGHSH and CDR2 is LQKENI. This CDR3 is 15 amino acids long. With 2 bases removed from V and 1 base from J, the gap between germline ends came to 8 bases. This CDR3 is CASSPGGKTNEKLFF. The CDR3 region has the DNA TGTGCCAGCTCACCAGGGGGGAAAACTAATGAAAAACTGTTTTTT.

This clonotype was observed at least ten times. The CDR3 reads CAISGGGLPNQPQHF. The DNA for the CDR3 is TGTGCCATCAGTGGGGGGGGTTTACCCAATCAGCCCCAGCATTTT. V gene TRBV10-3 combines with J gene TRBJ1-5; TRBD1 is a possible D gene (5 bases). In germline, CDR1 is ENHRY, CDR2 SYGVKD. The ends were cut back, 4 bases at V and 3 bases at J, with 13 bases in the middle. The CDR3 sequence is 15 residues long.

The chain links TRBV29-1 to TRBJ2-5, with D perhaps TRBD1 or TRBD2 (6 bases each). The ends were cut back, 1 base at V and 1 base at J, with 10 bases in the middle. CDR1 and CDR2 from the germline V gene are SQVTM and ANQGSEA. This CDR3 spans 14 amino acids. The CDR3 DNA is TGCAGCGTTGAAGGGGGGGCGGTCCAAGAGACCCAGTACTTC. It encodes CSVEGGAVQETQYF.

V gene TRBV7-3 combines with J gene TRBJ2-6; D gene uncertain. The CDR3 extends over 13 amino acids. The V end was cut by 5 bases, the J end by 4 bases, with 6 bases between. The germline V gene encodes CDR1 SGHTA and CDR2 FQGTGA. DNA of the CDR3: TGTGCCAGCAGCGCGTCCGGGGCCAACGTCCTGACTTTC. This gives the protein CASSASGANVLTF.